The sequence of this TCR beta chain was determined in a study of response to subunit inactivated influenza vaccine. The study's findings and limits: With each seasonal influenza vaccination, the authors suggested, few new T cells are recruited.

V gave up 0 bases and J gave up 3 bases, with 10 bases separating them. CDR1 SGHRS and CDR2 YFSETQ come from the germline V gene. The length of the CDR3 is 15 residues. The sample holds many counts of this clonotype. Antigen specificity is unknown. TCRdb analysed the RT-PCR reads with MiXCR anew, one entry per CDR3 protein. This sample yields more than 550,000 distinct CDR3 sequences, of which 10% to 12% are seen a single time; approximately 10% belongs to the top ten. These data were also filed under a second study, of T cells expressing NK-cell markers. Per that study: It was by 5'RACE template switching with UMIs that TCR beta cDNA was made. Repertoires of TCR beta were obtained from T cells sorted as CD3+CD56+NKG2C+, CD3+CD56+NKG2C- and CD3+CD56-NKG2C+. The sorts in several experiments were restricted to alpha-beta TCR T cells by an anti-gamma-delta TCR antibody. The share of CD8+ T cells held by dominant NKG2C+ clonotypes was roughly 1.0-8% in over 5 donors.

This chain connects TRBV5-1 to TRBJ2-1; D remains unclear. The source was PBMCs from blood, collected on the day of vaccination. This sequence was found in a man in his fifties or sixties who received an inactivated influenza vaccine. The CDR3 DNA reads as TGCGCCAGCAGCTTGGGGGGATATGGCTACAATGAGCAGTTCTTC. It specifies CASSLGGYGYNEQFF. The whole variable domain, filled in from reference TRBV5-1 and TRBJ2-1, reads KAGVTQTPRYLIKTRGQQVTLSCSPISGHRSVSWYQQTPGQGLQFLFEYFSETQRNKGNFPGRFSGRQFSNSRSEMNVSTLELGDSALYLCASSLGGYGYNEQFFGPGTRLTVL.